The present entry profiles one T cell receptor beta chain with its context. The V end was cut by 2 bases, the J end by 1 base, with 6 bases between. Germline V CDR1 and CDR2: MDHEN, SYDVKM. The length of the CDR3 is 13 residues. Clones were read by immunoSEQ multiplex PCR, and TCRdb kept only the in-frame ones, dropping some. The sample lists 20,000 to 25,000 clones, roughly 78% occurring once. This entry comes from a study of OX40 agonist ivuxolimab in advanced cancers. Study-level background: The dose-escalation cohort had hepatocellular carcinoma, melanoma, renal cell or head and neck cancer.

The receptor was isolated from an adult with an advanced solid tumor such as melanoma, head and neck, liver or kidney cancer. This specimen consisted of CD4+ or CD8+ T cells sorted from blood, obtained in a trial of the OX40 agonist ivuxolimab. The chain employs TRBV28 and TRBJ2-7; D unclear. CDR3 in DNA: TGTGCCAGCAGTTTAGTCAGTTCCTACGAGCAGTACTTC. It specifies CASSLVSSYEQYF.